Given below is one T cell receptor (beta chain) in context. TCRdb's copy holds only in-frame clones and misses some; the assay was immunoSEQ multiplex PCR. The sample lists over 100,000 clones, about 85% occurring once. This CDR3 has 13 amino acids. V shed 2 bases and J shed 2 bases, with 5 bases lying between them. Germline assignment: CDR1 MNHEY and CDR2 SVGAGI. This sample stems from a study of identifying expanded T cells in peripheral blood. Sequencing used blood. This chain connects TRBV6-5 to TRBJ2-3, with D hard to call. The TCR originated in a person aged 18-69 years in good health. The DNA of the CDR3 is TGTGCCAGCAGTTACACACCCACAGATACGCAGTATTTT. Translating gives CASSYTPTDTQYF.